The T cell receptor beta chain under discussion was sequenced for a study of T cell changes during pregnancy in multiple sclerosis. CDR1 SGHVS and CDR2 FQNEAQ come from the germline V gene. The CDR3 has 16 residues. V gave up 4 bases and J gave up 4 bases; unmatched junction bases: 5. Sequenced by immunoSEQ multiplex PCR; TCRdb stores in-frame clones only, minus some. The sample shows 40,000 to 55,000 clones, around 93% of them seen only once. The origin of this receptor is a female donor with multiple sclerosis, enrolled in a pregnancy study. The chain links TRBV7-8 to TRBJ1-6; 9 positions match TRBD1. This specimen consisted of CD8+ T cells from peripheral blood mononuclear cells, obtained in the first trimester of pregnancy. CDR3 sequence: CASSSGTGRYNSPLHF. The CDR3 bases are TGTGCCAGCAGCTCCGGGACAGGGCGATATAATTCACCCCTCCACTTT.